The present T cell receptor beta chain was sequenced within a study of T-cell memory formation after mild COVID-19. Study in general: The TCR clusters were mostly specific to one donor.

The 5'RACE method, run with constant-segment primers, produced TCR alpha and TCR beta cDNA libraries (carrying sample barcodes and UMIs). Via MiXCR, TCRdb re-called the 5' RACE reads, giving one row per CDR3 protein. The table lists more than 400,000 distinct CDR3 sequences, over 15% of them singletons. Of note for this clonotype: Its antigen remains unknown.

Germline V gene sequence: CDR1 SGHRS, CDR2 YFSETQ. With V trimmed by 3 bases and J by 10 bases, 9 bases remained unmatched. The length of the CDR3 is 15 residues. General study findings and limits: Within pre-infection memory, some responding clones were found, suggesting cross-reactive memory joined.

The chain joins TRBV5-1 to TRBJ1-6; 8 bases are shared with TRBD1. Sample: PBMCs or a T cell subset sorted from them (not recorded which). This receptor was identified in an adult woman who had mild COVID-19 (a few samples of this study predate the infection). Cell type and time point are not known. The CDR3 is CASSSDRARGSPLHF. The CDR3 DNA reads TGCGCCAGCAGCTCGGACAGGGCCCGCGGGTCACCCCTCCACTTT.